Listed here are 32 T cell receptor beta chains from one sample, sequenced in a study of T cells in Graves' hyperthyroidism and ophthalmopathy. TCR beta CDR3 regions were amplified from RNA. During a first-round RT-PCR of the TCR CDR3, the HTBI primer set was used. A single record per CDR3 protein comes from TCRdb applying MiXCR to the multiplex PCR reads. The data show about 690,000 distinct CDR3 sequences, with 15% to 20% seen just once and around a sixth held by the top ten. Sequenced: blood. These receptors were taken from a middle-aged man with Graves' hyperthyroidism.

The chain employs TRBV28 and TRBJ2-7; D is perhaps TRBD2 (6 bases). The CDR3 has 14 residues. Germline values: CDR1 MDHEN, CDR2 SYDVKM. V was shortened by 7 bases and J by 7 bases, with 20 bases between the two germline ends. CDR3 loop: CASTRPGREKEQYF. The CDR3 DNA is TGTGCCAGCACCCGCCCCGGGAGAGAGAAGGAGCAGTACTTC.

This clonotype was recorded at least ten times. The chain recombines TRBV11-2 with TRBJ2-5; no clear D. Germline V gene data show CDR1 as SGHAT and CDR2 as FQNNGV. CDR3 length: 13 amino acids. Trimming stripped 2 bases from V and 5 bases from J, with 9 bases between. The CDR3 DNA follows: TGTGCCAGCAGCTTAACCCCGCGGGAGACCCAGTACTTC. Its translation: CASSLTPRETQYF.

This chain connects TRBV9 to TRBJ1-2; perhaps TRBD1 as D (5 bases). V dropped 3 bases and J dropped 5 bases, with 17 bases sitting between them. The CDR3 contains 15 residues. Per the germline V gene, CDR1 is SGDLS and CDR2 is YYNGEE. The CDR3 DNA is TGTGCCAGCAGCGGTCTGGGGGGAATCTTTTATGGCTACACCTTC. This translates into CASSGLGGIFYGYTF.

The table lists this clonotype with many counts. The V gene is TRBV2, the J gene TRBJ2-2, with no clear D. Germline V CDR1 and CDR2: SNHLY, FYNNEI. This CDR3 is 13 amino acids long. Trimming removed 8 bases at V and 1 base at J, with 8 bases between. The CDR3 spells CASGRQNTGELFF. The CDR3 DNA reads as TGTGCCAGCGGCAGACAGAACACCGGGGAGCTGTTTTTT.

The V call is TRBV12-3 or TRBV12-4, the J call TRBJ2-2; D possibly uses TRBD1 or TRBD2 (6 bases each). The V gene lost 5 bases and the J gene lost 5 bases, with 15 bases spanning the gap. This CDR3 is built from 15 residues. CDR3: CASSLRGVLTGELFF. The DNA of the CDR3 is TGTGCCAGCAGTCTAAGGGGGGTGTTAACCGGGGAGCTGTTTTTT.

This chain links TRBV15 with TRBJ1-1; TRBD1 agrees at 9 bases. Germline CDR1 is LNHNV and CDR2 is YYDKDF (reference sequence). J gave up 8 bases and V 4 bases, and 14 bases lay outside the gene matches. CDR3 length equals 16 residues. The CDR3 DNA reads TGTGCCACCAGCAAACCTCGGACAGGGGCTTTTTCCGAAGCTTTCTTT. It specifies CATSKPRTGAFSEAFF.

This clonotype has a count of ten or more. The chain carries TRBV28 and TRBJ2-1; D may correspond to TRBD1 or TRBD2 (5 bases each). Germline V gene lookup returns CDR1 MDHEN and CDR2 SYDVKM. V was cut by 3 bases and J by 3 bases, with 12 bases left in between. CDR3 length: 15 residues. CDR3 sequence reads: CASSLRGAGYNEQFF. For the CDR3, the DNA is TGTGCCAGCAGTTTGAGAGGGGCGGGCTACAATGAGCAGTTCTTC.

The table lists this clonotype with many counts. The chain carries TRBV6-2 or TRBV6-3 and TRBJ2-1, with 7 bases lining up with TRBD2. CDR1 is MNHEY and CDR2 is SVGEGT in the germline V gene. The CDR3 has 14 residues. V gave up 5 bases and J gave up 5 bases; unmatched junction bases: 6. The CDR3 DNA is TGTGCCAGCAGTACTCACCTAGCGGACAATGAGCAGTTCTTC. It specifies CASSTHLADNEQFF.

This clonotype was observed many times. The chain links TRBV27 to TRBJ2-1; D may match TRBD1 or TRBD2 (6 bases each). Germline CDR1 MNHEY, CDR2 SMNVEV (reference sequence). The CDR3 is 16 amino acids. Trimming pared 5 bases from V and 4 bases from J, leaving 18 bases between. The CDR3, as DNA: TGTGCCAGCAGTCCCCGGGGGCGCCAGAGGTACAATGAGCAGTTCTTC. Translating it yields CASSPRGRQRYNEQFF.

This clonotype has just a few counts. J is TRBJ1-5 and V is TRBV15; D gene ambiguous. The CDR3 covers 15 residues. V lost 0 bases and J lost 1, with 7 bases in between. Germline V gene lookup returns CDR1 LNHNV and CDR2 YYDKDF (reference sequence). The DNA of the CDR3 is TGTGCCACCAGCAGAGATAGGACCAGCAATCAGCCCCAGCATTTT. Encoded protein: CATSRDRTSNQPQHF.

This clonotype has a count of ten or more. The chain recombines TRBV29-1 with TRBJ2-2; perhaps TRBD2 as D (5 bases). This CDR3 has 14 amino acids. Germline values: CDR1 SQVTM, CDR2 ANQGSEA. The V gene lost 4 bases and the J gene lost 5 bases, with 14 bases spanning the gap. CDR3 in amino acids: CSVVVGVSTGELFF. For the CDR3, the DNA is TGCAGCGTTGTAGTGGGAGTTAGTACCGGGGAGCTGTTTTTT.

This clonotype was seen repeatedly, ten times or more. The chain is built from TRBV11-2 and TRBJ2-1; D is perhaps TRBD2 (5 bases). V was pared by 3 bases and J by 0 bases, with 9 bases between. This CDR3 is built from 15 residues. Germline loops: CDR1 SGHAT, CDR2 FQNNGV. CDR3 nucleotides: TGTGCCAGCAGCTTGAGGGAGAACTCCTACAATGAGCAGTTCTTC. It is translated as CASSLRENSYNEQFF.

This clonotype came up many times. This chain connects TRBV13 to TRBJ1-1, with 7 bases lining up with TRBD1. Germline V gives CDR1 PRHDT, CDR2 FYEKMQ (reference sequence). V gave up 2 bases and J gave up 0 bases; unmatched junction bases: 3. This CDR3 region has 15 residues. In DNA form, the CDR3 reads TGTGCCAGCAGCTTACCGACAGGGCTGAACACTGAAGCTTTCTTT. This codes for CASSLPTGLNTEAFF.

This rearrangement joins TRBV29-1 to TRBJ1-3; D ambiguous. This CDR3 has 13 residues. The germline V gene encodes CDR1 SQVTM and CDR2 ANQGSEA. V was pared by 3 bases and J by 3 bases, with 9 bases between. This CDR3 reads CSVEGPGGNTIYF. DNA of the CDR3: TGCAGCGTTGAGGGCCCCGGTGGAAACACCATATATTTT.

This clonotype has a count of ten or more. The chain combines TRBV19 with TRBJ1-1, with no clear D. The ends were cut back, 5 bases at V and 6 bases at J, with 16 bases in the middle. The CDR3 runs to 14 residues. Germline V CDR1 and CDR2: LNHDA, SQIVND (reference sequence). This CDR3 is CASSPSREDPEAFF. The CDR3 DNA reads TGTGCCAGTAGTCCATCCCGTGAAGACCCTGAAGCTTTCTTT.

This clonotype was recorded many times. V and J are TRBV28 and TRBJ2-7; TRBD1 aligns across 7 bases. Germline lookup yields CDR1 MDHEN and CDR2 SYDVKM. The CDR3 is made up of 15 amino acids. Trimming at V came to 3 bases and at J to 3 bases, leaving 8 bases not matched to a gene. CDR3 sequence: CASSLTGTVGYEQYF. CDR3 nucleotide sequence: TGTGCCAGCAGTTTGACCGGGACAGTGGGCTACGAGCAGTACTTC. Filled out from reference TRBV28 and TRBJ2-7, the complete variable domain reads DVKVTQSSRYLVKRTGEKVFLECVQDMDHENMFWYRQDPGLGLRLIYFSYDVKMKEKGDIPEGYSVSREKKERFSLILESASTNQTSMYLCASSLTGTVGYEQYFGPGTRLTVT.

The table lists this clonotype with a count of one. The gene calls are TRBV20-1 and TRBJ2-7, with a weak D call TRBD1 (6 bases). This CDR3 is built from 11 residues. The ends were cut back, 7 bases at V and 7 bases at J, with 14 bases in the middle. CDR1 DFQATT and CDR2 SNEGSKA come from the germline V gene (reference sequence). CDR3 DNA sequence: TGCAGTGGCAAAACAGGGTTTGAGCAGTACTTC. This sequence encodes CSGKTGFEQYF.

The J gene is TRBJ2-2, the V gene TRBV11-2; a possible D gene is TRBD2 (6 bases). This CDR3 is 18 amino acids long. The germline V gene has CDR1 SGHAT and CDR2 FQNNGV. The V and J ends lost 5 bases and 3 bases respectively, with 22 bases between them. CDR3 bases: TGTGCCAGCAGCGCCTCAAGAGGGGAGGTTGGGTACACCGGGGAGCTGTTTTTT. Its translation: CASSASRGEVGYTGELFF.

This clonotype was seen at least ten times. This chain links TRBV5-1 with TRBJ2-7; D not resolved. Trimming left V 0 bases short and J 7 bases short, with 8 bases between. The CDR3 contains 12 residues. Germline lookup yields CDR1 SGHRS and CDR2 YFSETQ. The DNA of the CDR3 is TGCGCCAGCAGCTTGGATCTCTTGGAGCAGTACTTC. Translation gives CASSLDLLEQYF.

This clonotype has a count of ten or more. The chain couples TRBV7-8 to TRBJ1-1; 7 bases align to TRBD1. The germline gives CDR1 SGHVS, CDR2 FQNEAQ. Losses at the gene ends were 5 bases for V and 1 base for J; bases not matched to a gene: 19. The CDR3 spans 19 residues. This chain's CDR3 is CASSPLHGEQGEWNTEAFF. CDR3 sequence (DNA): TGTGCCAGCAGCCCCCTTCATGGGGAGCAGGGGGAGTGGAACACTGAAGCTTTCTTT.

This clonotype was seen many times. The chain couples TRBV10-2 to TRBJ2-6; D is undetermined. CDR1 WSHSY and CDR2 SAAADI come from the germline V gene. V lost 0 bases and J 0 bases, leaving 3 bases between the germline ends. The CDR3 is made up of 15 amino acids. CDR3 bases: TGCGCCAGCAGTGAGTCAGACTCTGGGGCCAACGTCCTGACTTTC. Translating it yields CASSESDSGANVLTF.

This clonotype came up once. It may be a read error: a sequence one base away is much more abundant. The V call is TRBV30, the J call TRBJ2-5; unclear D gene. The CDR3 has 15 residues. Trimming left V 0 bases short and J 2 bases short, with 13 bases between. Germline V gene data show CDR1 as GTSNPN and CDR2 as SVGIG (reference sequence). This chain's CDR3 is CAWSVGISEQETQYF. Written as DNA, the CDR3 is TGTGCCTGGAGTGTAGGCATTTCCGAGCAAGAGACCCAGTACTTC.

There are many counts of this clonotype. V gene TRBV15 combines with J gene TRBJ1-1, with 7 positions matching TRBD1. CDR1 LNHNV and CDR2 YYDKDF come from the germline V gene (reference sequence). The CDR3 extends over 14 amino acids. Trimming cost V 5 bases and J 7 bases; bases outside gene matches: 10. The CDR3: CATSPLPGGIEAFF. Here the CDR3 DNA reads TGTGCCACCAGCCCCCTGCCAGGGGGTATTGAAGCTTTCTTT.

This clonotype was recorded a few times. This chain connects TRBV25-1 to TRBJ2-1; 7 nucleotides match TRBD2. Germline V gene sequence: CDR1 MGHDK, CDR2 SYGVNS. With V trimmed by 5 bases and J by 10 bases, 14 bases remained unmatched. The CDR3 totals 15 residues. CDR3 nucleotide sequence: TGTGCCAGCAGTTACGACAGCGGGGCCTTCGCGGAGCAGTTCTTC. Protein product: CASSYDSGAFAEQFF.

This clonotype came up a few times. The rearrangement uses TRBV7-9 and TRBJ1-4; a possible D gene is TRBD1 (5 bases). Germline V gene sequence: CDR1 SEHNR, CDR2 FQNEAQ (reference sequence). The CDR3 consists of 15 residues. V gave up 2 bases and J gave up 5 bases, with 12 bases separating them. CDR3 sequence: CASSLLGEGNEKLFF. The CDR3 DNA is TGTGCCAGCAGCTTATTAGGGGAGGGGAATGAAAAACTGTTTTTT.

This clonotype appeared a few times. The chain joins TRBV3-1 to TRBJ2-6; D is uncertain. V was trimmed by 4 bases and J by 2 bases, leaving 9 bases between them. Germline CDR1 and CDR2: LGHDT and YNNKEL (reference sequence). This CDR3 contains 15 residues. CDR3 bases: TGTGCCAGCAGCCCCGGACCGGCTGGGGCCAACGTCCTGACTTTC. Residues: CASSPGPAGANVLTF.

V usage is TRBV20-1 and J usage is TRBJ1-5; D may be TRBD1 (5 bases). Trimming pared 4 bases from V and 4 bases from J, leaving 17 bases between. Germline CDR1 is DFQATT and CDR2 is SNEGSKA (reference sequence). The CDR3 is 15 amino acids. Here the CDR3 reads CSATQVVGGNQPQHF. The DNA of the CDR3 is TGCAGTGCTACCCAAGTTGTTGGGGGAAATCAGCCCCAGCATTTT.

The sample holds a few counts of this clonotype. The chain links TRBV24-1 to TRBJ1-2; TRBD1 aligns across 9 bases. V dropped 4 bases and J dropped 8; count of bases not matched to a gene: 10. The CDR3 spans 15 residues. Germline CDR1 is KGHDR and CDR2 is SFDVKD. Here the CDR3 reads CATSEGPGTGMGYTF. The CDR3 DNA is TGTGCCACCAGTGAGGGGCCAGGGACAGGGATGGGCTACACCTTC.

The chain recombines TRBV29-1 with TRBJ2-1, with TRBD2 matching 8 bases. J was trimmed by 5 bases and V by 6 bases; bases with no gene match: 15. The V gene's germline CDR1 is SQVTM and CDR2 ANQGSEA. The CDR3 length is 16 residues. CDR3 nucleotides: TGCAGCGTCCTCAAAGGGAAGCGGGAGTTCGACAATGAGCAGTTCTTC. Protein sequence: CSVLKGKREFDNEQFF.

The gene calls are TRBV28 and TRBJ2-2; unclear D gene. CDR1 and CDR2 from the germline V gene are MDHEN and SYDVKM. V was clipped by 1 base and J by 8 bases, with 11 bases between them. CDR3 length equals 14 residues. The chain's CDR3 is CASSLSGVAGELFF. The CDR3 DNA is TGTGCCAGCAGTTTATCTGGGGTCGCGGGGGAGCTGTTTTTT.

Many counts were recorded for this clonotype. The rearrangement uses TRBV24-1 and TRBJ1-5, with 12 bases lining up with TRBD1. Germline assignment: CDR1 KGHDR and CDR2 SFDVKD. The CDR3 runs to 16 residues. Trimming removed 3 bases from V and 3 bases from J; junction bases left unmatched: 2. The CDR3 reads CATSDGTGGFNQPQHF. Written as DNA, the CDR3 is TGTGCCACCAGTGATGGGACAGGGGGCTTCAATCAGCCCCAGCATTTT.

This clonotype has only a few counts. The chain recombines TRBV20-1 with TRBJ1-1, with TRBD1 as a possible D gene (5 bases). The CDR3 runs 13 residues. Between the trimmed V and J ends, which lost 4 bases and 0 bases, there was a span of 9 bases. Germline assignment: CDR1 DFQATT and CDR2 SNEGSKA (reference sequence). CDR3 loop: CSATTDLNTEAFF. The CDR3 DNA follows: TGCAGTGCTACGACAGACTTGAACACTGAAGCTTTCTTT.